This entry describes one T cell receptor (beta chain). Its antigen is currently not known. The input lacks base qualities; no much larger clone sits a single base away. The CDR3 measures 11 amino acids from cysteine to phenylalanine. Only the CDR3 DNA stays, 33 bases, in frame from base 1. For CDR1 and CDR2, the germline V gene (reference sequence) lists GTSNPN and SVGIG. The junction carries 6 bases between V and J, which are trimmed by 2 bases and 7 bases respectively. This record comes from a study of a mutant IDH1 vaccine in newly diagnosed glioma (dated by TCRdb to about 2021). In the study overall: Of the approximately 34 patients who were treated, 62.5% were male and 37.5% were female, and the mean age was about 40 years. Prior to enrollment, standard therapy consisting of radiotherapy alone, temozolomide alone, or radiochemotherapy with temozolomide had been administered to patients, with the combination being received by most patients. Peripheral blood was drawn at six visits: V03 (baseline), V05, V07, V10, V12 and V13. Longitudinal TCRB deep sequencing was performed for roughly 25 treated patients wherever samples were available for exploratory analyses.

Here is what the overall study found, with its caveats: According to the authors, sample limitations meant that analyses of patient blood samples could not be reproduced. Pseudoprogression appeared unrelated to alterations in the top peripheral T cell clonotypes detected by TCRB sequencing. PBMC samples for TCRB deep sequencing were selected based on availability. Immune responses induced by the vaccine were seen in roughly 95% of patients across multiple MHC alleles.

Reading the label with the study, this specimen's time point is: baseline, week 1 (first vaccination visit). What this sample's treatment or condition label stands for: pre-vaccination baseline after standard-of-care therapy. The donors had newly diagnosed IDH1-mutant astrocytomas of WHO grade 3 or 4 that showed loss of nuclear ATRX. The samples were drawn from NOA16, a multicentre, single-arm, open-label phase I trial in Germany that tested a mutant IDH1 peptide vaccine in humans for the first time. Blood drawn at visit V03 was used as the baseline sample for immunogenicity testing. Genomic DNA for TCRB sequencing was extracted from EDTA blood using the DNeasy Blood and Tissue Kit. The library was produced with the immunoSEQ multiplex PCR assay. Following the manufacturer's protocol, the hsTCRB Kit was used to amplify rearranged TCR beta chain sequences. TCRB libraries were sequenced on an Illumina MiSeq. In the source study's methods: Demultiplexing, trimming and gene mapping were performed with the kit vendor's proprietary platform. Held by TCRdb, this immuneACCESS table contains in-frame sequences only and omits some clones. Under half of the omission traces to an unresolved V gene where checked; the cause of the rest is unknown. V, J and clone size are taken as reported in that table, and D and trimming were inferred from the DNA itself. The sample table records some 70,000 clones; 79% of these occur just once. The ten largest account for 8.2% of the sample.

The material sequenced was PBMCs, taken from a glioma patient treated with radiotherapy, temozolomide or both. The clonotype originates from a man over 45 with glioma. Here the chain combines TRBV30 and TRBJ2-1; no D gene call is confident. In nucleotides, the sequence is TGTGCCTGGAGTCCCGAGAATGAGCAGTTCTTC. Translated, it gives CAWSPENEQFF.